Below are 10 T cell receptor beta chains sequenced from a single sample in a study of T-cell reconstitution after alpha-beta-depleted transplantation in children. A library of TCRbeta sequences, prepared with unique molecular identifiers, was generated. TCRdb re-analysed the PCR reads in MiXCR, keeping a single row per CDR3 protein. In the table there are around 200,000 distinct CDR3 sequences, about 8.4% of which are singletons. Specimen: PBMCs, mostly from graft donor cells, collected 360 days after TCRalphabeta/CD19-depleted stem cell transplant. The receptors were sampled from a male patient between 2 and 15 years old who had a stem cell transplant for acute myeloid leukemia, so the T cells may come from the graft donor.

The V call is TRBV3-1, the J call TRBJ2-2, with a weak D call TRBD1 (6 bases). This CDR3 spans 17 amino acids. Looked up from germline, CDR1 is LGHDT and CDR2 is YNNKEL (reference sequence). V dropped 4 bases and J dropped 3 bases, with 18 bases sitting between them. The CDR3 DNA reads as TGTGCCAGCAGCCGGAAGCCAGGACAGAGTTACACCGGGGAGCTGTTTTTT. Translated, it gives CASSRKPGQSYTGELFF.

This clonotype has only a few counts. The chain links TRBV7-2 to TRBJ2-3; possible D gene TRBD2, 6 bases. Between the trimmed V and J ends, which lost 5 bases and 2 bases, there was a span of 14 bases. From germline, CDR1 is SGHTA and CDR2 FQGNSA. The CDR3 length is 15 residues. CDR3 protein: CASSPTGLDTDTQYF. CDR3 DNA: TGTGCCAGCAGCCCGACGGGACTTGACACAGATACGCAGTATTTT.

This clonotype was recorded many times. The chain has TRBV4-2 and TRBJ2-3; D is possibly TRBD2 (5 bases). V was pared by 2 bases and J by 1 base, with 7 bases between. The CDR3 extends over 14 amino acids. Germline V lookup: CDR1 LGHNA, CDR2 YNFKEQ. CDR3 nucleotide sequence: TGTGCCAGCAGCCAACATAGCGGCACAGATACGCAGTATTTT. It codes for CASSQHSGTDTQYF.

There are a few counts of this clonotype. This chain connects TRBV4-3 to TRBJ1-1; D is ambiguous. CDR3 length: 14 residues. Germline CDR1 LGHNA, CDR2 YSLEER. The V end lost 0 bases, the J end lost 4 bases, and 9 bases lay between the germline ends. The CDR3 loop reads CASSQDWERTEAFF. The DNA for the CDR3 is TGCGCCAGCAGCCAAGACTGGGAGCGCACTGAAGCTTTCTTT.

The CDR3 protein is CASSREAWGSNQPQHF. As DNA, the CDR3 is TGTGCCAGCAGCCGGGAGGCTTGGGGGAGCAATCAGCCCCAGCATTTT. The rearrangement joins TRBV5-5 to TRBJ1-5; D might be TRBD1 (5 bases). Germline CDR1 and CDR2: SGHKS and YYEKEE (reference sequence). This CDR3 has 16 residues. Trimming stripped 4 bases from V and 1 base from J, with 15 bases between.

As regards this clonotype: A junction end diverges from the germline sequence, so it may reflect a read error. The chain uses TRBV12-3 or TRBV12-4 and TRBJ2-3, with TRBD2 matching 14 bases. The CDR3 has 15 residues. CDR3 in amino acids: CAGSTGLAGVDTQYF. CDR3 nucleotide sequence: TGTGCCGGCAGTACGGGACTAGCGGGAGTAGATACGCAGTATTTT.

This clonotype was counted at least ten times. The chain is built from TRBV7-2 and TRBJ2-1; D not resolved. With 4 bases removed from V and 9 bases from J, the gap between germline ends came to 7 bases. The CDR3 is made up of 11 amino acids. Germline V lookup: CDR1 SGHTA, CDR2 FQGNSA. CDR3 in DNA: TGTGCCAGCAGCTCGCGCGGTGAGCAGTTCTTC. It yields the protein CASSSRGEQFF.

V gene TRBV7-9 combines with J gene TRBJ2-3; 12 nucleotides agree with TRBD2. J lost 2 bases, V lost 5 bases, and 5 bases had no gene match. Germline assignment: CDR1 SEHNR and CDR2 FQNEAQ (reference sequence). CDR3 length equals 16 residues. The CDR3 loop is CASSKRLAGDTDTQYF. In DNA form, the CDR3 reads TGTGCCAGCAGCAAGAGACTAGCGGGAGACACAGATACGCAGTATTTT.

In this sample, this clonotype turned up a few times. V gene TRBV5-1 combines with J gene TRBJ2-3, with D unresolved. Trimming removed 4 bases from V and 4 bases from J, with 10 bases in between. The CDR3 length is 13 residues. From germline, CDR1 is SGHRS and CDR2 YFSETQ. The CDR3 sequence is CASSPKFADTQYF. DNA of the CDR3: TGCGCCAGCAGCCCAAAGTTCGCAGATACGCAGTATTTT.

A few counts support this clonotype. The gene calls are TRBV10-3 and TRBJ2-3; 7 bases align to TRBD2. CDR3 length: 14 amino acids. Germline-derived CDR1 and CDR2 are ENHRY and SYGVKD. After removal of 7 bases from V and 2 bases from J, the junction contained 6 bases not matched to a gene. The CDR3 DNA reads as TGTGCCATCACTAGCGGCCATTACACAGATACGCAGTATTTT. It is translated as CAITSGHYTDTQYF.